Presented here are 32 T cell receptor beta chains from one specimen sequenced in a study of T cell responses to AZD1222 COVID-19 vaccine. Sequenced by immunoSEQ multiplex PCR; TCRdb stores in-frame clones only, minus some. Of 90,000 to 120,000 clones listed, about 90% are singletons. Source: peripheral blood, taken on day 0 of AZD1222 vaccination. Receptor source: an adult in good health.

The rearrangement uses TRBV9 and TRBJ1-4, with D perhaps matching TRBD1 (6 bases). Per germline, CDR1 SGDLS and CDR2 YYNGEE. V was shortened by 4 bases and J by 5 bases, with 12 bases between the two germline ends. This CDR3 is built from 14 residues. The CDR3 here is CASSKQGGNEKLFF. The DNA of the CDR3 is TGTGCCAGCAGCAAACAGGGCGGGAATGAAAAACTGTTTTTT.

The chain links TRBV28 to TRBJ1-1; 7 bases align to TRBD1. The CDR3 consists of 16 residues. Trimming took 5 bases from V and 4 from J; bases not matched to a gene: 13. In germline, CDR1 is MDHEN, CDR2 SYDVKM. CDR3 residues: CASSPMTGRGGTEAFF. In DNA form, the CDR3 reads TGTGCCAGCAGTCCCATGACAGGGCGCGGTGGCACTGAAGCTTTCTTT. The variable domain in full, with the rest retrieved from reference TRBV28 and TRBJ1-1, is DVKVTQSSRYLVKRTGEKVFLECVQDMDHENMFWYRQDPGLGLRLIYFSYDVKMKEKGDIPEGYSVSREKKERFSLILESASTNQTSMYLCASSPMTGRGGTEAFFGQGTRLTVV.

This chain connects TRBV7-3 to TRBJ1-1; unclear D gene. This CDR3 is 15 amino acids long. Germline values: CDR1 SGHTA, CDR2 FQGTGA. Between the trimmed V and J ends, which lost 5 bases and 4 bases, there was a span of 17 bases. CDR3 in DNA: TGTGCCAGCAGCCGATATTCCAGCGGGAGCACTGAAGCTTTCTTT. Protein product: CASSRYSSGSTEAFF.

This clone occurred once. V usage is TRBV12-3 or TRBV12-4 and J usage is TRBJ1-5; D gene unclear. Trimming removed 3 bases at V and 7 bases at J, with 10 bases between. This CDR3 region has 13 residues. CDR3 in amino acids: CASSFTSFQPQHF. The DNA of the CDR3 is TGTGCCAGCAGTTTTACGTCCTTCCAGCCCCAGCATTTT.

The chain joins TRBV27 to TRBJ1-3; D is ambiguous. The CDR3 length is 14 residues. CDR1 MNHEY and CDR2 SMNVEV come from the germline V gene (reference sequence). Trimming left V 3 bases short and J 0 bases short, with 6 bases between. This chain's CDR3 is CASSFGSSGNTIYF. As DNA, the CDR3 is TGTGCCAGCAGTTTTGGAAGCTCTGGAAACACCATATATTTT.

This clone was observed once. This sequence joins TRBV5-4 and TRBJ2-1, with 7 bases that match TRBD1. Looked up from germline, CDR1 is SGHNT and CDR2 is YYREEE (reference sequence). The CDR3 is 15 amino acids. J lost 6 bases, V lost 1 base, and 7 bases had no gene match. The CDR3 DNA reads TGTGCCAGCAGCTTGATACGTCCAGGGGGCAATGAGCAGTTCTTC. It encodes CASSLIRPGGNEQFF.

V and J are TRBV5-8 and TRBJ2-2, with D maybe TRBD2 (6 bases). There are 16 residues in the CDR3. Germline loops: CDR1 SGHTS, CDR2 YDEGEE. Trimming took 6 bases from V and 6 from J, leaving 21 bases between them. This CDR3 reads CASTQRAGKRAGELFF. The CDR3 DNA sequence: TGTGCCAGCACGCAAAGGGCAGGGAAGCGGGCCGGGGAGCTGTTTTTT.

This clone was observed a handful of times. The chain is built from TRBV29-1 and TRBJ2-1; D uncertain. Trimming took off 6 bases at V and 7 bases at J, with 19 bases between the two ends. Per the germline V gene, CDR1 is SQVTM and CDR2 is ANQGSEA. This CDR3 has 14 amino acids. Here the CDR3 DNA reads TGCAGCGTCGACCATTCCCAGGTTAGGAATGAGCAGTTCTTC. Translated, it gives CSVDHSQVRNEQFF.

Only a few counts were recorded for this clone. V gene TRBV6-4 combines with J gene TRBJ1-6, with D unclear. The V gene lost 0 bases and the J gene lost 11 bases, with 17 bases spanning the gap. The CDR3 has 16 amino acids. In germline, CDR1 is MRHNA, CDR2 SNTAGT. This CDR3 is CASSDSKDLLIPPLHF. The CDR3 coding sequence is TGTGCCAGCAGTGACTCGAAAGATTTGTTAATTCCACCCCTCCACTTT.

CDR3 nucleotide sequence: TGTGCCAGCAGCCCAGGCCTTGAGAGCACTGAAGCTTTCTTT. Translating gives CASSPGLESTEAFF. The chain is built from TRBV9 and TRBJ1-1; no reliable D call. Per the germline V gene, CDR1 is SGDLS and CDR2 is YYNGEE. This CDR3 contains 14 residues. Trimming removed 4 bases from V and 4 bases from J, with 14 bases in between. Looking up the rest from reference TRBV9 and TRBJ1-1 gives the full variable domain: DSGVTQTPKHLITATGQRVTLRCSPRSGDLSVYWYQQSLDQGLQFLIQYYNGEERAKGNILERFSAQQFPDLHSELNLSSLELGDSALYFCASSPGLESTEAFFGQGTRLTVV.

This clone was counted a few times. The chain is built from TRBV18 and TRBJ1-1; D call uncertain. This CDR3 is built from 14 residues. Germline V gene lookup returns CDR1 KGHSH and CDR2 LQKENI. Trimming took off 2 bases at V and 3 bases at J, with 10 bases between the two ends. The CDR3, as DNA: TGTGCCAGCTCACCAGGGCTAAGGGACACTGAAGCTTTCTTT. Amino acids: CASSPGLRDTEAFF.

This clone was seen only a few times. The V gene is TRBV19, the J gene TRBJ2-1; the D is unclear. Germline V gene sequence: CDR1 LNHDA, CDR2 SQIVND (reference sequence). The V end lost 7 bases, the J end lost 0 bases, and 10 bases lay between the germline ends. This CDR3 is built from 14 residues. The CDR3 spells CASMKGSSYNEQFF. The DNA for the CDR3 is TGTGCCAGTATGAAGGGAAGCTCCTACAATGAGCAGTTCTTC.

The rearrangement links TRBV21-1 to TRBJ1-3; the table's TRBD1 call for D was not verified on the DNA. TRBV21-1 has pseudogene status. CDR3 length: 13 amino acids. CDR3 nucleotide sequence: TGTGCCAGCAGCAAGGACAGCGGAAACACCATATATTTT. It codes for CASSKDSGNTIYF.

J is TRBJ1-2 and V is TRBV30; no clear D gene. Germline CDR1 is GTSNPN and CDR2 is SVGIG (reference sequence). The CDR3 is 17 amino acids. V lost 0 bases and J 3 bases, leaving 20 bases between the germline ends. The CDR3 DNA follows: TGTGCCTGGAGTGTAGGGCTCAGCCCTTGGGCGGACTATGGCTACACCTTC. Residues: CAWSVGLSPWADYGYTF.

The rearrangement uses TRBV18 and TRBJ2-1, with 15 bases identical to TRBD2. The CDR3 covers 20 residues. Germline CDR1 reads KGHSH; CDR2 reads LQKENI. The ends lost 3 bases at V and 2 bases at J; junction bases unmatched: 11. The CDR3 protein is CASSPPRTSGRGIAYNEQFF. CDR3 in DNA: TGTGCCAGCTCACCTCCGAGGACTAGCGGGAGGGGTATAGCCTACAATGAGCAGTTCTTC. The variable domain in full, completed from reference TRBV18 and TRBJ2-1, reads NAGVMQNPRHLVRRRGQEARLRCSPMKGHSHVYWYRQLPEEGLKFMVYLQKENIIDESGMPKERFSAEFPKEGPSILRIQQVVRGDSAAYFCASSPPRTSGRGIAYNEQFFGPGTRLTVL.

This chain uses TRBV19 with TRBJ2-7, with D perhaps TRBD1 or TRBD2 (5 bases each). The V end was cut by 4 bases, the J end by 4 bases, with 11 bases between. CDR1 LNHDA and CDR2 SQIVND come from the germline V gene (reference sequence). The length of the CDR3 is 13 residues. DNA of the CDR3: TGTGCCAGTAGTACCGTCGGGGCTTACGAGCAGTACTTC. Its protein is CASSTVGAYEQYF.

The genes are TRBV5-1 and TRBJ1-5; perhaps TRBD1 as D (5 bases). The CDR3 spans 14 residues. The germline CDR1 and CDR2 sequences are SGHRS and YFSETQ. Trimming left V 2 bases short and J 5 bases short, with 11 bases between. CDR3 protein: CASSFGGKDQPQHF. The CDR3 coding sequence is TGCGCCAGCAGCTTCGGGGGTAAAGATCAGCCCCAGCATTTT.

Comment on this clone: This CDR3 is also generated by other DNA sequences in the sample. The CDR3 DNA is TGTGCCAGCTCACCACTCCCAGATACGCAGTATTTT. Protein: CASSPLPDTQYF. V and J are TRBV18 and TRBJ2-3; D gene unclear. The CDR3 length is 12 residues. Germline loops: CDR1 KGHSH, CDR2 LQKENI. The germline V and J ends were trimmed by 1 base and 4 bases, with 3 bases remaining between them.

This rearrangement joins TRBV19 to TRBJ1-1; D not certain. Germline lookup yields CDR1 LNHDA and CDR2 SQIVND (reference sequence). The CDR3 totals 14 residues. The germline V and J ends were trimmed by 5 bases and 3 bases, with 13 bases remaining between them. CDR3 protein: CASSEDVADTEAFF. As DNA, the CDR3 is TGTGCCAGTAGTGAGGATGTCGCCGACACTGAAGCTTTCTTT.

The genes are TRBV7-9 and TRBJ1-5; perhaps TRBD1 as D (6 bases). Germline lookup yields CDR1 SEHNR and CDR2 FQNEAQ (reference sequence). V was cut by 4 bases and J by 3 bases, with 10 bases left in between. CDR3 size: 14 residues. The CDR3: CASSSTGYNQPQHF. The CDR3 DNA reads TGTGCCAGCAGCTCTACAGGGTACAATCAGCCCCAGCATTTT.

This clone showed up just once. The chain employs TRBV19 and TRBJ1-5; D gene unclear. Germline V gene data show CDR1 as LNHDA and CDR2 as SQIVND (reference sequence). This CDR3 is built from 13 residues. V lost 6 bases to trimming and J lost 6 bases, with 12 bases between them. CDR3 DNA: TGTGCCAGTAGGCCGCGGTTGTTTCAGCCCCAGCATTTT. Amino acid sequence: CASRPRLFQPQHF. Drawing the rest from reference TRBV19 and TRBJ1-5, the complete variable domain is DGGITQSPKYLFRKEGQNVTLSCEQNLNHDAMYWYRQDPGQGLRLIYYSQIVNDFQKGDIAEGYSVSREKKESFPLTVTSAQKNPTAFYLCASRPRLFQPQHFGDGTRLSIL.

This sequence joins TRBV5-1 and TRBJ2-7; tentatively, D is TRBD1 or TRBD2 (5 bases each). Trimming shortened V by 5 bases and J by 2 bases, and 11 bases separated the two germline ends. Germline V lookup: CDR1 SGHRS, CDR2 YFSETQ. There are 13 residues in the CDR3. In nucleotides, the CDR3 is TGCGCCAGCAGGAGGGACGGGACCTACGAGCAGTACTTC. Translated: CASRRDGTYEQYF. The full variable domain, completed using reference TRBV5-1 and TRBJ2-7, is KAGVTQTPRYLIKTRGQQVTLSCSPISGHRSVSWYQQTPGQGLQFLFEYFSETQRNKGNFPGRFSGRQFSNSRSEMNVSTLELGDSALYLCASRRDGTYEQYFGPGTRLTVT.

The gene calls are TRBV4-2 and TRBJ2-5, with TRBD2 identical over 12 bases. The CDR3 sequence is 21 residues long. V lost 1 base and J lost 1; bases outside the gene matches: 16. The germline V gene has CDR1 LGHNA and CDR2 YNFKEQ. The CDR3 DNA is TGTGCCAGCAGCCAAGGGGGACTAGCGGGCCAGTGGGGGCCGTCCCAAGAGACCCAGTACTTC. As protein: CASSQGGLAGQWGPSQETQYF.

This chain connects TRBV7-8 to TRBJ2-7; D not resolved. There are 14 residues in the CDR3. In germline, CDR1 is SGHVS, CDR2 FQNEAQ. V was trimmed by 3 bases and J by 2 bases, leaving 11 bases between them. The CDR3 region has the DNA TGTGCCAGCAGCTTGTTCAACAGCCCCTACGAGCAGTACTTC. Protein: CASSLFNSPYEQYF.

CDR3 coding DNA: TGTGCCAGCAGCCCCAGGGGTTCCGTTAACACTGAAGCTTTCTTT. It specifies CASSPRGSVNTEAFF. J is TRBJ1-1 and V is TRBV6-2 or TRBV6-3; tentative D call: TRBD1 (6 bases). The V and J ends lost 6 bases and 2 bases respectively, with 16 bases between them. The CDR3 loop spans 15 amino acids. Germline CDR1 and CDR2: MNHEY and SVGEGT.

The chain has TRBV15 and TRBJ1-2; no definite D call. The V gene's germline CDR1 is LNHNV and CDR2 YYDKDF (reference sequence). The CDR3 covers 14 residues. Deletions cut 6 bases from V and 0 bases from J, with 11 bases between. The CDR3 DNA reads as TGTGCCACCAGATCCACCGGGGCTAACTATGGCTACACCTTC. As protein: CATRSTGANYGYTF.

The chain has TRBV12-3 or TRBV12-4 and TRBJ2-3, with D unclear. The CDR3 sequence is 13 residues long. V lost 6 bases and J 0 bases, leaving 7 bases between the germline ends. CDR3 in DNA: TGTGCCAGCAGCAAGACTAGCACAGATACGCAGTATTTT. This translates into CASSKTSTDTQYF.

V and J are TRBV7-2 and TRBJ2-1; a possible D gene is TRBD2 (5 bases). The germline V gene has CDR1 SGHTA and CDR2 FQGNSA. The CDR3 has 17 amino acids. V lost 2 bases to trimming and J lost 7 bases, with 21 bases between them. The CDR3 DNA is TGTGCCAGCAGCTTATTCCTCCAGAATCTGGTAGCGAATGAGCAGTTCTTC. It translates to CASSLFLQNLVANEQFF.

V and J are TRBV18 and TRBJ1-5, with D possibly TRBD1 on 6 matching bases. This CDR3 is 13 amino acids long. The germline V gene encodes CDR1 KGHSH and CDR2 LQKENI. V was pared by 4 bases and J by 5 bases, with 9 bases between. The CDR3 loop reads CASSRGQYQPQHF. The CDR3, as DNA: TGTGCCAGCTCACGGGGGCAGTATCAGCCCCAGCATTTT. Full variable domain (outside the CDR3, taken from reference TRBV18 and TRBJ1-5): NAGVMQNPRHLVRRRGQEARLRCSPMKGHSHVYWYRQLPEEGLKFMVYLQKENIIDESGMPKERFSAEFPKEGPSILRIQQVVRGDSAAYFCASSRGQYQPQHFGDGTRLSIL.

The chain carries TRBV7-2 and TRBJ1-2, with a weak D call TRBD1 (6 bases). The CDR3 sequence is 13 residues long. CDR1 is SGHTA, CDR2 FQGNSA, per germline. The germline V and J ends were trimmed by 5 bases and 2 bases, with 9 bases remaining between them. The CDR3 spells CASSPGQNYGYTF. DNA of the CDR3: TGTGCCAGCAGCCCAGGACAGAACTATGGCTACACCTTC.

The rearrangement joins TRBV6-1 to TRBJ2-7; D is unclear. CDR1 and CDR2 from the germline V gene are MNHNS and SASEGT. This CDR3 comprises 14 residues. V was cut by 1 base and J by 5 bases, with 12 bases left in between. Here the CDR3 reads CASSEDSPRDEQYF. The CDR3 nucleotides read TGTGCCAGCAGTGAAGATTCCCCAAGAGACGAGCAGTACTTC.

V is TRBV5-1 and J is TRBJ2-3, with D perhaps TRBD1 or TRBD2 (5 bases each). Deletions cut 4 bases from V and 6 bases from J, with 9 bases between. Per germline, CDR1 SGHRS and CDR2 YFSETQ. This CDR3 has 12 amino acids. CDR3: CASSPEGDTQYF. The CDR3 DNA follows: TGCGCCAGCAGCCCCGAGGGGGATACGCAGTATTTT.